This entry lists 14 T cell receptor beta chains sequenced from one sample in a study of cytomegalovirus exposure and HLA in healthy donors. Vbeta (60) and Jbeta (13) primers were used in the PCR. Only in-frame clones appear in the TCRdb table, and some are missing; sequencing was by immunoSEQ multiplex PCR. The table for this sample gives tens of thousands of clones. Sequenced material: PBMCs. The receptors stem from a man under 40 in good health and CMV-seropositive.

The genes are TRBV6-5 and TRBJ2-3; tentatively, D is TRBD2 (6 bases). Germline CDR1 MNHEY, CDR2 SVGAGI. Deletions cut 0 bases from V and 2 bases from J, with 12 bases between. This CDR3 has 16 amino acids. Here the CDR3 reads CASSYSGGDLTDTQYF. The CDR3 DNA is TGTGCCAGCAGTTACTCGGGCGGGGACCTCACAGATACGCAGTATTTT.

V gene TRBV9 combines with J gene TRBJ1-1; TRBD1 agrees at 7 bases. V lost 3 bases, J lost 5 bases, and 7 bases stayed unmatched. Germline CDR1 SGDLS, CDR2 YYNGEE. The CDR3 sequence is 14 residues long. CDR3 protein: CASSADRVGTEAFF. As DNA, the CDR3 is TGTGCCAGCAGCGCCGACAGGGTCGGGACTGAAGCTTTCTTT.

CDR3 coding DNA: TGTGCCAGCAGTGCGGAAGGGGGCCTGGGGACTGAAGCTTTCTTT. It yields the protein CASSAEGGLGTEAFF. The chain combines TRBV6-4 with TRBJ1-1, with 7 nucleotides matching TRBD1. This CDR3 comprises 15 residues. Per the germline V gene, CDR1 is MRHNA and CDR2 is SNTAGT. V trimming: 4 bases; J trimming: 5 bases; junction bases outside the gene matches: 10.

The chain couples TRBV7-8 to TRBJ1-1; TRBD1 agrees at 7 bases. The CDR3 runs 14 residues. The junction had 5 bases not matched to a gene; V was cut back by 1 base and J by 6 bases. Germline V gene sequence: CDR1 SGHVS, CDR2 FQNEAQ. Here the CDR3 DNA reads TGTGCCAGCAGCTTAGATCAAGGGACAGCTGAAGCTTTCTTT. It translates to CASSLDQGTAEAFF.

The chain recombines TRBV6-1 with TRBJ1-1, with D possibly being TRBD1 (5 bases). CDR3 size: 13 residues. Germline lookup yields CDR1 MNHNS and CDR2 SASEGT. Trimming removed 2 bases from V and 7 bases from J, with 11 bases in between. This CDR3 reads CASSENGGSEAFF. CDR3 bases: TGTGCCAGCAGTGAAAATGGGGGGAGTGAAGCTTTCTTT.

This chain uses TRBV12-5 with TRBJ1-2; 7 positions agree with TRBD1. This CDR3 comprises 15 residues. Germline-derived CDR1 and CDR2 are LGHNT and FRNRAP. V lost 7 bases and J lost 3; bases outside the gene matches: 11. The CDR3 DNA is TGTGCTAGTGACCACCCGCGGGACAGAGACTATGGCTACACCTTC. It is translated as CASDHPRDRDYGYTF.

As DNA, the CDR3 is TGCGCCAGCAGCTTGGAAGGGGTCGGAACCTACAATGAGCAGTTCTTC. The encoded protein is CASSLEGVGTYNEQFF. This chain links TRBV5-1 with TRBJ2-1; TRBD1 might be the D (5 bases). V shed 0 bases and J shed 2 bases, with 12 bases lying between them. The germline CDR1 and CDR2 sequences are SGHRS and YFSETQ. This CDR3 is 16 amino acids long.

The chain uses TRBV29-1 and TRBJ2-2, with a weak D call TRBD1 (6 bases). CDR3 size: 15 residues. V lost 5 bases and J lost 1, with 14 bases in between. Germline CDR1 reads SQVTM; CDR2 reads ANQGSEA. In DNA, the CDR3 is TGCAGCGTTTTTTCGGGACATATGAACACCGGGGAGCTGTTTTTT. This translates into CSVFSGHMNTGELFF.

J is TRBJ1-1 and V is TRBV7-8, with D unresolved. The CDR3 runs 15 residues. The germline CDR1 and CDR2 sequences are SGHVS and FQNEAQ. The germline V and J ends were trimmed by 5 bases and 4 bases, with 17 bases remaining between them. The CDR3 here is CASSPNPGLITEAFF. CDR3 nucleotides: TGTGCCAGCAGCCCGAACCCAGGCTTGATCACTGAAGCTTTCTTT. Supplemented by reference TRBV7-8 and TRBJ1-1, the full variable domain reads GAGVSQSPRYKVAKRGQDVALRCDPISGHVSLFWYQQALGQGPEFLTYFQNEAQLDKSGLPSDRFFAERPEGSVSTLKIQRTQQEDSAVYLCASSPNPGLITEAFFGQGTRLTVV.

This chain joins TRBV27 and TRBJ1-2; 7 bases align to TRBD1. The CDR3 is 16 amino acids. The junction had 13 bases not matched to a gene; V was cut back by 4 bases and J by 5 bases. CDR1 is MNHEY, CDR2 SMNVEV, per germline (reference sequence). CDR3 sequence: CASSSRQGKWKYGYTF. The CDR3 DNA is TGTGCCAGCAGTTCTAGACAGGGTAAATGGAAGTATGGCTACACCTTC.

The chain combines TRBV5-6 with TRBJ2-4; D is uncertain. Germline CDR1 is SGHDT and CDR2 is YYEEEE. The CDR3 is 13 residues long. The V end was cut by 2 bases, the J end by 8 bases, with 11 bases between. The CDR3 sequence: CASSLINRDIQYF. The CDR3 DNA follows: TGTGCCAGCAGCTTAATAAACCGAGACATTCAGTACTTC.

The chain joins TRBV7-9 to TRBJ2-1; 7 positions match TRBD2. V gave up 1 base and J gave up 3 bases; unmatched junction bases: 6. Germline CDR1 reads SEHNR; CDR2 reads FQNEAQ (reference sequence). This CDR3 contains 16 residues. In nucleotides, the CDR3 is TGTGCCAGCAGCTTAGAGAGGCTAGCGGTCTACAATGAGCAGTTCTTC. Protein product: CASSLERLAVYNEQFF.

V usage is TRBV2 and J usage is TRBJ2-3; 14 bases map to TRBD2. V lost 6 bases and J lost 0; bases outside the gene matches: 2. Germline CDR1 is SNHLY and CDR2 is FYNNEI. The CDR3 has 16 amino acids. The CDR3 DNA follows: TGTGCCAGCAGACGACTAGCGGGGGGGAGCACAGATACGCAGTATTTT. Protein: CASRRLAGGSTDTQYF.

The chain combines TRBV4-1 with TRBJ2-5; D perhaps matches TRBD2 (5 bases). Germline V lookup: CDR1 MGHRA, CDR2 YSYEKL. The CDR3 loop spans 14 amino acids. V shed 4 bases and J shed 5 bases, with 14 bases lying between them. For the CDR3, the DNA is TGCGCCAGCAGCCTCCAAAGCGGAGTTGAGACCCAGTACTTC. Translating it yields CASSLQSGVETQYF.